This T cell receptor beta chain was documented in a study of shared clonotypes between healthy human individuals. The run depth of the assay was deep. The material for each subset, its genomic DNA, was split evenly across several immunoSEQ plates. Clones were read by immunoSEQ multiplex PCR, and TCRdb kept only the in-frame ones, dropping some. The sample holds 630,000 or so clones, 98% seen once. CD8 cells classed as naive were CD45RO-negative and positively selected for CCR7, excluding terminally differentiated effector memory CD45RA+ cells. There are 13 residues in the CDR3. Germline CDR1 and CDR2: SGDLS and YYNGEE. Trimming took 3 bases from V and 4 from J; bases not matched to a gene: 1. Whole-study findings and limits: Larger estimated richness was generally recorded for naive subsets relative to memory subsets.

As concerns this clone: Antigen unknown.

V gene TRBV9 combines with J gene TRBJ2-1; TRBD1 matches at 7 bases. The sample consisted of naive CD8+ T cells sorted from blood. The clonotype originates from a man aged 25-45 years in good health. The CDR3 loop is CASSETGYNEQFF. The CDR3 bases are TGTGCCAGCAGCGAGACAGGGTACAATGAGCAGTTCTTC.